Shown below are 15 T cell receptor beta chains from a single sample sequenced in a study of preoperative IRX-2 immunotherapy in early breast cancer. Indicated treatment: preoperative locoregional IRX-2 cytokine immunotherapy. Sequencing was performed with immunoSEQ multiplex PCR; in TCRdb, only in-frame clones are kept and a portion is missing. The table has 60,000 or so clones, roughly 94% seen once. Sample acquisition took place from a patient treated with IRX-2 immunotherapy. These receptors all come from a human donor with breast cancer.

The genes are TRBV5-1 and TRBJ2-3, with TRBD2 identical over 13 bases. V was pared by 1 base and J by 2 bases, with 1 base of the junction left unmatched. The CDR3 has 16 amino acids. Germline CDR1 reads SGHRS; CDR2 reads YFSETQ. Here the CDR3 reads CASSLTSGRDTDTQYF. The CDR3 coding sequence is TGCGCCAGCAGCTTGACTAGCGGGAGGGACACAGATACGCAGTATTTT.

The rearrangement uses TRBV10-3 and TRBJ1-2; the match to TRBD1 covers 11 bases. Germline values: CDR1 ENHRY, CDR2 SYGVKD. This CDR3 is 17 amino acids long. V dropped 4 bases and J dropped 4; count of bases not matched to a gene: 11. CDR3 in amino acids: CAISAPGQGVPGYGYTF. As DNA, the CDR3 is TGTGCCATCAGTGCCCCGGGACAGGGGGTTCCTGGCTATGGCTACACCTTC.

This sequence joins TRBV2 and TRBJ2-1; possibly TRBD1 for D (7 bases). Trimming shortened V by 4 bases and J by 1 base, and 14 bases separated the two germline ends. There are 16 residues in the CDR3. From germline, CDR1 is SNHLY and CDR2 FYNNEI. CDR3 loop: CASSGSTGRSYNEQFF. As DNA, the CDR3 is TGTGCCAGCAGTGGGTCGACAGGGAGGTCCTACAATGAGCAGTTCTTC.

The J gene is TRBJ2-1, the V gene TRBV5-1; no reliable D call. CDR1 is SGHRS, CDR2 YFSETQ, per germline. V was pared by 0 bases and J by 0 bases, with 10 bases between. CDR3 length: 16 amino acids. The chain's CDR3 is CASSLDLSGSYNEQFF. DNA for the CDR3: TGCGCCAGCAGCTTGGATCTATCCGGCTCCTACAATGAGCAGTTCTTC. Looking up the rest from reference TRBV5-1 and TRBJ2-1 gives the full variable domain: KAGVTQTPRYLIKTRGQQVTLSCSPISGHRSVSWYQQTPGQGLQFLFEYFSETQRNKGNFPGRFSGRQFSNSRSEMNVSTLELGDSALYLCASSLDLSGSYNEQFFGPGTRLTVL.

The V call is TRBV7-2, the J call TRBJ2-1; 9 bases are shared with TRBD1. The CDR3 is made up of 13 amino acids. The J segment lost 8 bases and the V segment lost 5 bases, leaving 4 bases of the junction unmatched. Germline CDR1 SGHTA, CDR2 FQGNSA. The chain's CDR3 is CASSTRTGDEQFF. The DNA of the CDR3 is TGTGCCAGCAGCACCCGGACAGGGGATGAGCAGTTCTTC.

This chain uses TRBV7-9 with TRBJ2-1, with TRBD1 identical over 8 bases. V lost 7 bases, J lost 8 bases, and 7 bases stayed unmatched. Germline CDR1 reads SEHNR; CDR2 reads FQNEAQ (reference sequence). The CDR3 runs to 13 residues. CDR3 residues: CASNRGQDDEQFF. The CDR3 DNA reads as TGTGCCAGCAACAGGGGACAGGACGATGAGCAGTTCTTC.

The chain uses TRBV7-9 and TRBJ2-2, with D perhaps TRBD1 (5 bases). Germline lookup yields CDR1 SEHNR and CDR2 FQNEAQ (reference sequence). The CDR3 runs 13 residues. Trimming pared 5 bases from V and 8 bases from J, leaving 12 bases between. Here the CDR3 DNA reads TGTGCCAGCAGCCCATGGGGCGCGGGGGAGCTGTTTTTT. Its translation is CASSPWGAGELFF.

The chain is built from TRBV7-7 and TRBJ2-5, with TRBD2 matching over 10 bases. Germline V gene sequence: CDR1 SSHAT, CDR2 FNYEAQ (reference sequence). CDR3 length equals 17 residues. After removal of 1 base from V and 5 bases from J, the junction contained 10 bases not matched to a gene. CDR3 sequence: CASSLVAGGAVWETQYF. CDR3 sequence (DNA): TGTGCCAGCAGCTTAGTAGCGGGGGGCGCGGTATGGGAGACCCAGTACTTC.

V gene TRBV6-5 combines with J gene TRBJ2-7, with D possibly called TRBD1 or TRBD2 (5 bases each). Trimming pared 2 bases from V and 3 bases from J, leaving 11 bases between. Per germline, CDR1 MNHEY and CDR2 SVGAGI. This CDR3 has 14 residues. This CDR3 is CASSYGGAGYEQYF. The CDR3 DNA follows: TGTGCCAGCAGTTACGGGGGAGCTGGCTACGAGCAGTACTTC.

This clone was counted a few times. V is TRBV5-3 and J is TRBJ1-2; D not resolved. Being an ORF, TRBV5-3 has a function that is uncertain. CDR3 length equals 14 residues. V lost 0 bases and J 1 base, leaving 7 bases between the germline ends. This chain's CDR3 is CARSLDHLNYGYTF. Here the CDR3 DNA reads TGTGCCAGAAGCTTGGATCACCTTAACTATGGCTACACCTTC.

V usage is TRBV11-3 and J usage is TRBJ2-2; unclear D gene. V was clipped by 4 bases and J by 1 base, with 10 bases between them. Germline CDR1 reads SGHNT; CDR2 reads YENEEA. CDR3 length: 15 residues. In nucleotides, the CDR3 is TGTGCCAGCAGCTCAAACTCATTGAACACCGGGGAGCTGTTTTTT. Translation gives CASSSNSLNTGELFF.

The J gene is TRBJ1-2, the V gene TRBV5-4, with D hard to call. Germline V CDR1 and CDR2: SGHNT, YYREEE (reference sequence). The V end was cut by 0 bases, the J end by 0 bases, with 9 bases between. The CDR3 spans 15 residues. CDR3 protein: CASSLEPPPNYGYTF. DNA of the CDR3: TGTGCCAGCAGCTTGGAGCCACCACCTAACTATGGCTACACCTTC.

The chain recombines TRBV5-4 with TRBJ1-2, with D possibly matching TRBD1 (6 bases). V lost 5 bases and J 8 bases, leaving 13 bases between the germline ends. The CDR3 loop spans 12 amino acids. Germline lookup yields CDR1 SGHNT and CDR2 YYREEE (reference sequence). In DNA form, the CDR3 reads TGTGCCAGCAGACTACAGGGTCGCGGCTACACCTTC. This gives the protein CASRLQGRGYTF.

This clone was seen a few times. This sequence joins TRBV11-1 and TRBJ1-1; TRBD1 aligns across 7 bases. Germline V gives CDR1 SGHAT, CDR2 FQDESV (reference sequence). After removal of 1 base from V and 1 base from J, the junction contained 0 bases not matched to a gene. This CDR3 comprises 14 residues. The CDR3 DNA follows: TGTGCCAGCAGCTTAGGGACAGGGAACACTGAAGCTTTCTTT. Its protein product is CASSLGTGNTEAFF.

This rearrangement joins TRBV7-9 to TRBJ1-3; D unclear. The CDR3 covers 14 residues. V shed 3 bases and J shed 0 bases, with 6 bases lying between them. Per the germline V gene, CDR1 is SEHNR and CDR2 is FQNEAQ (reference sequence). CDR3 region: CASSLFYSGNTIYF. The CDR3 bases are TGTGCCAGCAGCTTGTTCTACTCTGGAAACACCATATATTTT.